This T cell receptor (beta chain) was sequenced in a study of beta chain features in type 1 diabetes. Turning to the study itself: Across all samples, some 98 million sorted cells were examined. Points from the study as a whole: All four CD4+ subsets from Type 1 diabetes patients carried moderately but significantly shorter TCRB CDR3s. Lower insertion and higher deletion counts appeared at VDJ junctions in type 1 diabetes patients.

The CDR3 totals 13 residues. V shed 10 bases and J 3 bases; nucleotides not matched to a gene: 9. Looked up from germline, CDR1 is LNHDA and CDR2 is SQIVND (reference sequence). For this clone: Its target is not known.

Expressed TCRB transcripts got sequenced, as all isolated RNA was reverse transcribed. Produced via immunoSEQ multiplex PCR; TCRdb's table is partial and in-frame only. The sample records roughly 260,000 clones, roughly 22% being singletons. Sequenced sample: naive CD4+ T cells from blood. The source of this sequence is a woman between 40 and 55 years old with type 1 diabetes. V usage is TRBV19 and J usage is TRBJ2-7, with TRBD1 matching 7 bases. The CDR3 is CATSPQGVYEQYF. The CDR3, as DNA: TGTGCCACCTCCCCGCAGGGGGTCTACGAGCAGTACTTC.